Listed here are 10 T cell receptor beta chains from one sample, sequenced in a study of blood T cell repertoires in COVID-19 (dated by TCRdb to 2020 to 2021). The method was the immunoSEQ multiplex PCR assay. TCRdb provides this immuneACCESS table in a form limited to in-frame rearrangements. Some clones are lacking; in checked studies, under half of them reflect an unresolved V gene, and why the rest are absent is not known. The sample table holds about 14,000 clones, of which 80% to 90% were seen once. Jointly, the top ten make up under 25% of the sample. Sequencing used peripheral blood. The receptor set was obtained from a woman aged 55-69 years with acute or convalescent COVID-19.

This chain links TRBV5-1 with TRBJ1-4; possibly TRBD1 for D (5 bases). This CDR3 has 16 amino acids. The germline gives CDR1 SGHRS, CDR2 YFSETQ. V was trimmed by 0 bases and J by 6 bases, leaving 15 bases between them. CDR3 in amino acids: CASSLVYGGTDEKLFF. CDR3 nucleotide sequence: TGCGCCAGCAGCTTGGTATACGGGGGAACGGATGAAAAACTGTTTTTT.

The chain links TRBV25-1 to TRBJ1-2; 10 bases match TRBD1. This CDR3 is 16 amino acids long. Germline assignment: CDR1 MGHDK and CDR2 SYGVNS. Unmatched junction bases numbered 4, after V lost 1 base and J lost 2 bases. For the CDR3, the DNA is TGTGCCAGCAGTGAATCGGGGGACAGGGGAAACTATGGCTACACCTTC. Translation: CASSESGDRGNYGYTF.

This sequence joins TRBV19 and TRBJ1-5; possible D gene TRBD1, 6 bases. Germline CDR1 is LNHDA and CDR2 is SQIVND (reference sequence). Trimming stripped 5 bases from V and 6 bases from J, with 14 bases between. The length of the CDR3 is 14 residues. The CDR3 DNA reads as TGTGCCAGTAGTTCTCAGGGGATCATTCAGCCCCAGCATTTT. Its translation is CASSSQGIIQPQHF.

This clone has more than one count but fewer than ten. The chain couples TRBV7-2 to TRBJ2-1, with 8 bases fitting TRBD2. CDR1 and CDR2 (germline): SGHTA, FQGNSA. This CDR3 has 12 amino acids. Trimming cost V 4 bases and J 10 bases; bases outside gene matches: 3. In DNA form, the CDR3 reads TGTGCCAGCAGCTCCCGCGGGGGGGAGCAGTTCTTC. Its protein product is CASSSRGGEQFF.

This chain uses TRBV27 with TRBJ1-2, with TRBD1 identical over 9 bases. With 2 bases clipped from V and 1 base from J, the junction kept 8 bases outside the gene matches. The germline gives CDR1 MNHEY, CDR2 SMNVEV (reference sequence). The CDR3 extends over 17 amino acids. CDR3 sequence (DNA): TGTGCCAGCAGTTTACGCGTGGGACAGGGCTTTAACTATGGCTACACCTTC. Its translation: CASSLRVGQGFNYGYTF.

The gene calls are TRBV5-4 and TRBJ2-2, with TRBD2 as a possible D gene (5 bases). The V end lost 3 bases, the J end lost 5 bases, and 8 bases lay between the germline ends. The CDR3 is 13 amino acids. Germline V CDR1 and CDR2: SGHNT, YYREEE (reference sequence). The CDR3 sequence is CASSYGETGELFF. The CDR3 bases are TGTGCCAGCAGCTACGGGGAAACCGGGGAGCTGTTTTTT.

The V and J genes are TRBV19 and TRBJ2-5; no firm D call. The CDR3 is 13 amino acids. The V gene's germline CDR1 is LNHDA and CDR2 SQIVND (reference sequence). The V end lost 3 bases, the J end lost 3 bases, and 8 bases lay between the germline ends. The CDR3 reads CASSMRPEETQYF. CDR3 sequence (DNA): TGTGCCAGTAGTATGAGGCCAGAAGAGACCCAGTACTTC.

This sequence joins TRBV21-1 and TRBJ1-5. TRBV21-1 is annotated as a pseudogene. The CDR3 is 21 residues long. The CDR3: CASSTFLGGYGREELEQPQHF. The CDR3 DNA reads as TGTGCCAGCAGTACATTCTTGGGCGGCTATGGCAGGGAGGAACTTGAGCAGCCCCAGCATTTT.

The CDR3 sequence is CASSPNRITTYEQYF. DNA of the CDR3: TGTGCCAGCAGCCCCAACAGGATAACTACCTACGAGCAGTACTTC. V usage is TRBV6-5 and J usage is TRBJ2-7; D is perhaps TRBD1 (5 bases). CDR1 and CDR2 (germline): MNHEY, SVGAGI. The CDR3 spans 15 residues. V was pared by 6 bases and J by 2 bases, with 17 bases between.

The chain links TRBV2 to TRBJ2-7; D gene ambiguous. V lost 8 bases, J lost 0 bases, and 17 bases lay in between. Germline assignment: CDR1 SNHLY and CDR2 FYNNEI. The CDR3 totals 15 residues. As DNA, the CDR3 is TGTGCCAGCGCCGCTGTCCCGAGGAACTCCTACGAGCAGTACTTC. Translating gives CASAAVPRNSYEQYF.